One and the same sample provided the 29 T cell receptor beta chains below, sequenced in a study of T cell responses to AZD1222 COVID-19 vaccine. Here immunoSEQ multiplex PCR was the method, and the copy in TCRdb shows in-frame clones only, minus some. The sample holds roughly 150,000 clones, over 75% seen once. The sample was peripheral blood, taken on day 0 of AZD1222 vaccination. These TCRs come from an adult in good health.

V usage is TRBV7-9 and J usage is TRBJ2-7; D is perhaps TRBD1 (6 bases). CDR1 and CDR2 from the germline V gene are SEHNR and FQNEAQ (reference sequence). The CDR3 consists of 14 residues. Deletions cut 5 bases from V and 1 base from J, with 12 bases between. The DNA for the CDR3 is TGTGCCAGCAGCCTACGGACAGTTTCCTACGAGCAGTACTTC. This gives the protein CASSLRTVSYEQYF.

The chain recombines TRBV10-2 with TRBJ2-7, with 8 bases matching TRBD1. Germline CDR1 reads WSHSY; CDR2 reads SAAADI. The CDR3 has 13 amino acids. V was pared by 6 bases and J by 2 bases, with 3 bases of the junction left unmatched. The CDR3 loop reads CASSGQGAYEQYF. The CDR3 DNA reads as TGCGCCAGCAGCGGACAGGGAGCCTACGAGCAGTACTTC.

V usage is TRBV5-4 and J usage is TRBJ2-1; TRBD2 aligns across 10 bases. The CDR3 loop spans 15 amino acids. After removal of 1 base from V and 2 bases from J, the junction contained 0 bases not matched to a gene. Germline V gene lookup returns CDR1 SGHNT and CDR2 YYREEE (reference sequence). The CDR3 coding sequence is TGTGCCAGCAGCTTGAGCGGGGGGGCCTACAATGAGCAGTTCTTC. It codes for CASSLSGGAYNEQFF.

The J gene is TRBJ1-4, the V gene TRBV6-5; D possibly corresponds to TRBD1 (6 bases). The germline V gene has CDR1 MNHEY and CDR2 SVGAGI. V lost 2 bases and J lost 2, with 6 bases in between. CDR3 length: 14 residues. The DNA for the CDR3 is TGTGCCAGCAGTTACCAGGGGACTAATGAAAAACTGTTTTTT. Translating gives CASSYQGTNEKLFF.

The CDR3 loop reads CASSLGDRAENEQFF. The CDR3 region has the DNA TGTGCCAGCAGCTTGGGGGACAGGGCTGAAAATGAGCAGTTCTTC. The chain uses TRBV5-8 and TRBJ2-1, with 9 bases lining up with TRBD1. J was trimmed by 7 bases and V by 0 bases; bases with no gene match: 5. The CDR3 consists of 15 residues. Per germline, CDR1 SGHTS and CDR2 YDEGEE.

V usage is TRBV18 and J usage is TRBJ2-5; 7 bases map to TRBD1. J was trimmed by 1 base and V by 4 bases; bases with no gene match: 3. The germline V gene has CDR1 KGHSH and CDR2 LQKENI. The CDR3 totals 14 residues. This chain's CDR3 is CASSLRTGQETQYF. The CDR3 DNA sequence: TGTGCCAGCTCACTGAGGACAGGCCAAGAGACCCAGTACTTC.

CDR3 in amino acids: CASSSGQAKWNSPLHF. DNA for the CDR3: TGTGCCAGCAGTTCCGGACAGGCCAAGTGGAATTCACCCCTCCACTTT. The chain is built from TRBV6-2 or TRBV6-3 and TRBJ1-6, with 7 bases matching TRBD1. Trimming cost V 4 bases and J 7 bases; bases outside gene matches: 10. The CDR3 spans 16 residues. CDR1 is MNHEY, CDR2 SVGEGT, per germline.

The V gene is TRBV28, the J gene TRBJ1-3, with no clear D. Deletions cut 3 bases from V and 2 bases from J, with 8 bases between. This CDR3 has 14 amino acids. Germline lookup yields CDR1 MDHEN and CDR2 SYDVKM. DNA of the CDR3: TGTGCCAGCAGTTTCGGTGGAACTGGAAACACCATATATTTT. Residues: CASSFGGTGNTIYF. Full variable domain (outside the CDR3, taken from reference TRBV28 and TRBJ1-3): DVKVTQSSRYLVKRTGEKVFLECVQDMDHENMFWYRQDPGLGLRLIYFSYDVKMKEKGDIPEGYSVSREKKERFSLILESASTNQTSMYLCASSFGGTGNTIYFGEGSWLTVV.

In regard to this clone: This sample also contains other DNA sequences that code for the same CDR3. This rearrangement joins TRBV6-5 to TRBJ1-3, with D uncertain. Germline CDR1 MNHEY, CDR2 SVGAGI. This CDR3 has 14 amino acids. V lost 3 bases to trimming and J lost 0 bases, with 6 bases between them. The CDR3 nucleotides are TGTGCCAGCAGTTATTCCTCCTCTGGAAACACCATATATTTT. Its protein is CASSYSSSGNTIYF.

This clone was seen only once. This sequence joins TRBV7-8 and TRBJ1-6; no definite D call. CDR3 length equals 19 residues. The ends were cut back, 5 bases at V and 0 bases at J, with 20 bases in the middle. Germline V gene sequence: CDR1 SGHVS, CDR2 FQNEAQ. The chain's CDR3 is CASSPWPHSESSYNSPLHF. The CDR3 bases are TGTGCCAGCAGCCCCTGGCCCCATTCAGAGAGCTCCTATAATTCACCCCTCCACTTT.

The rearrangement joins TRBV2 to TRBJ1-2; D unresolved. This CDR3 region has 13 residues. V was pared by 0 bases and J by 4 bases, with 6 bases between. Germline values: CDR1 SNHLY, CDR2 FYNNEI. The CDR3 coding sequence is TGTGCCAGCAGTGAAGCTGGGTTCTATGGCTACACCTTC. It yields the protein CASSEAGFYGYTF.

This chain uses TRBV6-4 with TRBJ1-2; TRBD1 is a possible D gene (5 bases). V dropped 2 bases and J dropped 4 bases, with 14 bases sitting between them. The germline V gene encodes CDR1 MRHNA and CDR2 SNTAGT. The CDR3 runs to 15 residues. The chain's CDR3 is CASSDDGDGAYGYTF. The CDR3 coding sequence is TGTGCCAGCAGTGACGACGGGGACGGAGCCTATGGCTACACCTTC.

There are a few counts of this clone. V and J are TRBV2 and TRBJ2-1; 8 bases line up with TRBD1. Trimming took 6 bases from V and 10 from J; bases not matched to a gene: 5. The CDR3 has 12 amino acids. Germline V CDR1 and CDR2: SNHLY, FYNNEI. The CDR3 DNA sequence: TGTGCCAGCAGCGGACAGGGTAGCGAGCAGTTCTTC. Protein: CASSGQGSEQFF.

V gene TRBV7-6 combines with J gene TRBJ1-1, with a possible D match to TRBD1 (6 bases). Germline CDR1 is SGHVS and CDR2 is FNYEAQ. V gave up 5 bases and J gave up 2 bases, with 21 bases separating them. The length of the CDR3 is 17 residues. The CDR3 DNA reads TGTGCCAGCAGCCCCCTTAGGAGGGGGACGGGTAACACTGAAGCTTTCTTT. This sequence encodes CASSPLRRGTGNTEAFF.

The chain carries TRBV19 and TRBJ1-1, with 8 bases identical to TRBD1. Germline lookup yields CDR1 LNHDA and CDR2 SQIVND (reference sequence). CDR3 size: 17 residues. Germline trimming cut 4 bases from V and 1 base from J; bases unmatched to any gene: 11. For the CDR3, the DNA is TGTGCCAGTAGTACACACCACGGACAGGGACCGAACACTGAAGCTTTCTTT. Translation: CASSTHHGQGPNTEAFF. Full variable domain (remainder filled in from reference TRBV19 and TRBJ1-1): DGGITQSPKYLFRKEGQNVTLSCEQNLNHDAMYWYRQDPGQGLRLIYYSQIVNDFQKGDIAEGYSVSREKKESFPLTVTSAQKNPTAFYLCASSTHHGQGPNTEAFFGQGTRLTVV.

The chain recombines TRBV5-8 with TRBJ2-6; maybe TRBD2 (5 bases). The CDR3 is made up of 15 amino acids. CDR1 is SGHTS, CDR2 YDEGEE, per germline. V lost 2 bases and J 2 bases, leaving 8 bases between the germline ends. In DNA form, the CDR3 reads TGTGCCAGCAGCTTAGAGGGCGCTGGGGCCAACGTCCTGACTTTC. Its protein product is CASSLEGAGANVLTF. Based on the CDR3 plus reference TRBV5-8 and TRBJ2-6, the full variable domain is EAGVTQSPTHLIKTRGQQATLRCSPISGHTSVYWYQQALGLGLQFLLWYDEGEERNRGNFPPRFSGRQFPNYSSELNVNALELEDSALYLCASSLEGAGANVLTFGAGSRLTVL.

The chain carries TRBV30 and TRBJ1-2; possible D gene TRBD1, 5 bases. Germline values: CDR1 GTSNPN, CDR2 SVGIG (reference sequence). The CDR3 is 13 residues long. The V gene lost 5 bases and the J gene lost 2 bases, with 12 bases spanning the gap. CDR3 nucleotide sequence: TGTGCCTGGGGGGGTGAGGGGAACTATGGCTACACCTTC. It codes for CAWGGEGNYGYTF. Looking up the rest from reference TRBV30 and TRBJ1-2 gives the full variable domain: SQTIHQWPATLVQPVGSPLSLECTVEGTSNPNLYWYRQAAGRGLQLLFYSVGIGQISSEVPQNLSASRPQDRQFILSSKKLLLSDSGFYLCAWGGEGNYGYTFGSGTRLTVV.

This chain joins TRBV7-6 and TRBJ2-3; TRBD2 agrees at 7 bases. V lost 3 bases, J lost 2 bases, and 8 bases stayed unmatched. Germline CDR1 and CDR2: SGHVS and FNYEAQ. CDR3 length: 16 residues. This chain's CDR3 is CASSFSSGGITDTQYF. CDR3 nucleotides: TGTGCCAGCAGCTTTTCTTCGGGGGGTATCACAGATACGCAGTATTTT.

V is TRBV3-1 (or the pseudogene TRBV3-2) and J is TRBJ2-1; 9 bases map to TRBD2. The CDR3 loop spans 15 amino acids. Germline V lookup: CDR1 LGHDT, CDR2 YNNKEL (reference sequence). Unmatched junction bases numbered 6, after V lost 4 bases and J lost 5 bases. The CDR3 region has the DNA TGTGCCAGCAGCCGAAGTAGCGGGGGACACAATGAGCAGTTCTTC. Its protein is CASSRSSGGHNEQFF.

The J gene is TRBJ1-6, the V gene TRBV25-1, with TRBD1 matching over 10 bases. There are 15 residues in the CDR3. The V gene end was trimmed by 4 bases and the J gene end by 7 bases; junction bases not matched to a gene: 4. Germline V gene lookup returns CDR1 MGHDK and CDR2 SYGVNS. CDR3 in amino acids: CASSAPGQGNSPLHF. The CDR3 DNA reads TGTGCCAGCAGTGCTCCGGGACAGGGGAATTCACCCCTCCACTTT.

The J gene is TRBJ1-5, the V gene TRBV27; a weak D match, TRBD1 (6 bases). Trimming shortened V by 6 bases and J by 5 bases, and 11 bases separated the two germline ends. The germline gives CDR1 MNHEY, CDR2 SMNVEV (reference sequence). The CDR3 is made up of 13 amino acids. CDR3 DNA: TGTGCCAGCAGCCCACAGGGATATCAGCCCCAGCATTTT. Its protein is CASSPQGYQPQHF.

The chain combines TRBV18 with TRBJ2-5, with a tentative D call TRBD1 (6 bases). Germline V gives CDR1 KGHSH, CDR2 LQKENI. V was trimmed by 5 bases and J by 2 bases, leaving 15 bases between them. CDR3 length equals 15 residues. The CDR3 sequence is CASSVTYDRQETQYF. CDR3 DNA sequence: TGTGCCAGCTCAGTAACCTATGACAGGCAAGAGACCCAGTACTTC.

The chain uses TRBV5-1 and TRBJ1-3; TRBD1 agrees at 7 bases. CDR1 and CDR2 (germline): SGHRS, YFSETQ. This CDR3 has 18 residues. V was clipped by 0 bases and J by 0 bases; unmatched bases: 9. CDR3 DNA sequence: TGCGCCAGCAGCTTGGCACAATTAGGACAGGCCTCTGGAAACACCATATATTTT. This sequence encodes CASSLAQLGQASGNTIYF. Supplemented by reference TRBV5-1 and TRBJ1-3, the full variable domain reads KAGVTQTPRYLIKTRGQQVTLSCSPISGHRSVSWYQQTPGQGLQFLFEYFSETQRNKGNFPGRFSGRQFSNSRSEMNVSTLELGDSALYLCASSLAQLGQASGNTIYFGEGSWLTVV.

The V and J genes are TRBV3-1 (or the pseudogene TRBV3-2) and TRBJ2-1; D perhaps matches TRBD2 (5 bases). Per germline, CDR1 LGHDT and CDR2 YNNKEL (reference sequence). There are 14 residues in the CDR3. Trimming removed 1 base at V and 7 bases at J, with 11 bases between. Written as DNA, the CDR3 is TGTGCCAGCAGCCAAGTCGGGAAATGGAATGAGCAGTTCTTC. Translated: CASSQVGKWNEQFF.

The chain is built from TRBV25-1 and TRBJ1-4; 8 bases match TRBD1. The CDR3 consists of 17 residues. The junction had 19 bases not matched to a gene; V was cut back by 11 bases and J by 5 bases. Germline V gene sequence: CDR1 MGHDK, CDR2 SYGVNS. The CDR3 protein is CAYQYTYYRGFNEKLFF. The CDR3 region has the DNA TGTGCCTATCAGTACACTTATTACAGGGGGTTCAATGAAAAACTGTTTTTT.

The chain employs TRBV7-2 and TRBJ2-5; no definite D call. V was clipped by 7 bases and J by 5 bases, with 17 bases between them. Germline CDR1 SGHTA, CDR2 FQGNSA. This CDR3 has 14 residues. CDR3 in amino acids: CASNTKGLSETQYF. The CDR3 DNA sequence: TGTGCCAGCAACACAAAGGGTCTGTCGGAGACCCAGTACTTC.

This clone was recorded many times. The chain couples TRBV19 to TRBJ2-2, with TRBD1 as a possible D gene (6 bases). V lost 5 bases, J lost 0 bases, and 7 bases lay in between. Germline-derived CDR1 and CDR2 are LNHDA and SQIVND (reference sequence). The CDR3 runs 14 residues. The chain's CDR3 is CASSDRPNTGELFF. CDR3 nucleotides: TGTGCCAGTAGTGACAGGCCGAACACCGGGGAGCTGTTTTTT.

The gene calls are TRBV6-5 and TRBJ1-6, with D maybe TRBD1 (5 bases). The V gene's germline CDR1 is MNHEY and CDR2 SVGAGI. Trimming took 3 bases from V and 8 from J, leaving 11 bases between them. CDR3 length: 14 residues. CDR3: CASSYWGRDSPLHF. CDR3 bases: TGTGCCAGCAGTTATTGGGGACGTGATTCACCCCTCCACTTT.

The chain couples TRBV6-1 to TRBJ1-3; D possibly corresponds to TRBD1 (6 bases). In germline, CDR1 is MNHNS, CDR2 SASEGT. The CDR3 runs 15 residues. Trimming shortened V by 3 bases and J by 5 bases, and 14 bases separated the two germline ends. The CDR3 DNA reads as TGTGCCAGCAGTGATTGGGGGCAGGGCCGAAACACCATATATTTT. Translation: CASSDWGQGRNTIYF.